These 10 T cell receptor beta chains were sequenced from one sample in a study of T cell repertoires in cytomegalovirus infection. Their antigen targets remain unknown. TCRdb reanalysed the reads using MiXCR and keeps one entry per CDR3 protein. The sample has approximately 73,000 distinct CDR3 sequences; about 40% are singletons. The starting material was CD8+ T cells from cultured PBMCs, obtained from culture after CMV antigen stimulation. These receptors originate from a human donor in good health (CMV status not recorded). Some clones in this sample may be carry-over from other donors' samples.

This clonotype was found a few times. V is TRBV7-3 and J is TRBJ1-1; 10 nucleotides align to TRBD1. CDR3 length: 14 residues. Germline V CDR1 and CDR2: SGHTA, FQGTGA. V trimming: 6 bases; J trimming: 3 bases; junction bases outside the gene matches: 4. The CDR3 region has the DNA TGTGCCAGCAGTCGACAGGGGGCCGACACTGAAGCTTTCTTT. This encodes CASSRQGADTEAFF.

This clonotype was recorded a few times. The genes are TRBV6-2 or TRBV6-3 and TRBJ2-1, with 9 bases matching TRBD2. The CDR3 is 16 amino acids. The ends lost 0 bases at V and 6 bases at J; junction bases unmatched: 6. Germline CDR1 and CDR2: MNHEY and SVGEGT. In nucleotides, the CDR3 is TGTGCCAGCAGTTACTCGGCCAGCGGGGGGTTCAATGAGCAGTTCTTC. It translates to CASSYSASGGFNEQFF.

This sequence joins TRBV6-2 or TRBV6-3 and TRBJ1-5, with D possibly being TRBD1 (5 bases). V lost 8 bases and J lost 1, with 15 bases in between. CDR1 and CDR2 from the germline V gene are MNHEY and SVGEGT. The CDR3 totals 15 residues. The CDR3 coding sequence is TGTGCCAGCTCCACGGGGGTCTGGAGCAATCAGCCCCAGCATTTT. Its protein product is CASSTGVWSNQPQHF.

V and J are TRBV4-1 and TRBJ2-7, with D tentatively TRBD1 or TRBD2 (5 bases each). Germline loops: CDR1 MGHRA, CDR2 YSYEKL. The V and J ends lost 0 bases and 3 bases respectively, with 12 bases between them. CDR3 length: 15 amino acids. CDR3 sequence reads: CASSQDRGRVYEQYF. The DNA for the CDR3 is TGCGCCAGCAGCCAAGACCGGGGCAGGGTCTACGAGCAGTACTTC.

DNA of the CDR3: TGTGCCAGCAGTTTAAGAGGGACAGGGTCCTCCTACGAGCAGTACTTC. It is translated as CASSLRGTGSSYEQYF. V and J are TRBV27 and TRBJ2-7; TRBD1 aligns across 9 bases. V shed 2 bases, J shed 0 bases, and the junction held 5 bases outside the gene matches. Germline V gene data show CDR1 as MNHEY and CDR2 as SMNVEV (reference sequence). CDR3 length: 16 residues.

This clonotype was detected a few times. The chain recombines TRBV10-3 with TRBJ2-1; 13 positions agree with TRBD2. The CDR3 spans 18 residues. Per germline, CDR1 ENHRY and CDR2 SYGVKD. J gave up 0 bases and V 6 bases, and 8 bases lay outside the gene matches. CDR3: CAIRETSGGKSSYNEQFF. The DNA of the CDR3 is TGTGCCATCAGAGAGACTAGCGGGGGGAAGAGCTCCTACAATGAGCAGTTCTTC.

The V call is TRBV19, the J call TRBJ1-2; D is uncertain. V was shortened by 3 bases and J by 6 bases, with 17 bases between the two germline ends. Germline assignment: CDR1 LNHDA and CDR2 SQIVND (reference sequence). The CDR3 has 15 amino acids. CDR3 loop: CASSIQPGPLDGYTF. In nucleotides, the CDR3 is TGTGCCAGTAGTATTCAACCCGGGCCTTTAGATGGCTACACCTTC.

The gene calls are TRBV7-2 and TRBJ2-7; possible D gene TRBD1, 5 bases. The CDR3 spans 14 residues. V was clipped by 3 bases and J by 0 bases, with 9 bases between them. CDR1 SGHTA and CDR2 FQGNSA come from the germline V gene. CDR3 protein: CASSFKDSSYEQYF. The CDR3 region has the DNA TGTGCCAGCAGCTTCAAAGACAGCTCCTACGAGCAGTACTTC.

The chain joins TRBV7-2 to TRBJ2-7, with D possibly being TRBD2 (6 bases). This CDR3 region has 14 residues. Deletions cut 2 bases from V and 9 bases from J, with 17 bases between. Germline CDR1 SGHTA, CDR2 FQGNSA. The CDR3, as DNA: TGTGCCAGCAGCTTATACGTTGTGGGGACTGTGCAGTACTTC. Translating it yields CASSLYVVGTVQYF.

This chain connects TRBV11-3 to TRBJ2-1; D is perhaps TRBD2 (5 bases). Trimming shortened V by 2 bases and J by 10 bases, and 21 bases separated the two germline ends. The CDR3 totals 16 residues. Germline CDR1 SGHNT, CDR2 YENEEA. The CDR3 sequence: CASSLRLGLASGEQFF. CDR3 DNA sequence: TGTGCCAGCAGCTTAAGGTTAGGACTTGCGTCTGGGGAGCAGTTCTTC.